At least ten counts were recorded for the clone carrying this T cell receptor (beta chain). Its antigen is not known. V lost 7 bases to trimming and J lost 0 bases; unmatched junction nucleotides: 7. Germline CDR1 is SQVTM and CDR2 is ANQGSEA. CDR3 length equals 16 residues. TCRdb re-called the 5' RACE reads through MiXCR, storing one row per CDR3 protein. Among 150,000 to 200,000 distinct CDR3 sequences listed, about 14% were seen once. This specimen belongs to a study of T-cell memory formation after mild COVID-19. General study findings and limits: Pre-infection memory contained some responding clones, which suggested that cross-reactive memory had joined. Later expanders leaned CD4+, whereas day 15 to 85 contracting clones were balanced CD4/CD8.

The sequence came from an adult woman who had mild COVID-19 (a few samples of this study predate the infection). Cell type and time point are not known. J is TRBJ2-1 and V is TRBV29-1, with 12 bases identical to TRBD2. The sequenced material came from PBMCs or a T cell subset sorted from them (not recorded which). The chain's CDR3 is CSGTGTSGYSYNEQFF. Written as DNA, the CDR3 is TGCAGCGGCACCGGGACTAGCGGGTACTCCTACAATGAGCAGTTCTTC.